Below, 11 T cell receptor beta chains from the same sample are listed, as sequenced in a study of tumor and adjacent non-tumor tissue in lung cancer. No cell sorting was done before RNA was extracted from the tissue. Three rounds of nested PCR, following a modified ARM-PCR protocol, produced the TCRbeta library. TCRdb itself ran the multiplex PCR reads through MiXCR, one entry per CDR3 protein. The sample consists of 200,000 to 250,000 distinct CDR3 sequences, approximately 74% of them appearing once. The source material was lung tumor tissue. Receptors originate from a man aged 55-75 years with non-small cell lung cancer.

In its sample, this clonotype was seen once. Sequence at one end of the junction differs from germline and may be a read error. This sequence joins TRBV24-1 and TRBJ1-1, with D maybe TRBD1 (6 bases). The CDR3 has 15 residues. The germline gives CDR1 KGHDR, CDR2 SFDVKD. The CDR3 DNA follows: TGTGTCACCAGTGATGGGGCAGGGGCTGGGACTGAAGCTTTCTTT. Amino acid sequence: CVTSDGAGAGTEAFF.

On this clonotype itself: Because it lacks the conserved phenylalanine or tryptophan at the end, this CDR3 is likely a read error. The V and J genes are TRBV20-1 and TRBJ1-5; D may be TRBD1 (6 bases). Trimming left V 2 bases short and J 2 bases short, with 10 bases between. Germline CDR1 DFQATT, CDR2 SNEGSKA (reference sequence). The CDR3 consists of 14 residues. In nucleotides, the CDR3 is TGCAGTGCTAGAACGCGGACAGGCAATCAGCCCCAGCATTCT. The encoded protein is CSARTRTGNQPQHS.

At least ten counts were recorded for this clonotype. The rearrangement joins TRBV6-1 to TRBJ2-1; 8 nucleotides align to TRBD2. The CDR3 contains 14 residues. CDR1 and CDR2 (germline): MNHNS, SASEGT. The trim removed 6 bases at V and 6 bases at J, leaving 7 bases unmatched. CDR3 nucleotide sequence: TGTGCCAGCAGAAGGCGGGGGGCCTCCAATGAGCAGTTCTTC. It encodes CASRRRGASNEQFF.

On this clonotype: Relative to the germline gene, one junction end is altered; a read error may explain this. The chain employs TRBV11-2 and TRBJ1-4; D is ambiguous. The germline CDR1 and CDR2 sequences are SGHAT and FQNNGV. The CDR3 runs 15 residues. In DNA form, the CDR3 reads TGTGCCAGCAGCTTAATTGATTGGGCTGATAAAAAACTGTATTTT. Its translation: CASSLIDWADKKLYF. Complete variable domain (other parts from reference TRBV11-2 and TRBJ1-4): EAGVAQSPRYKIIEKRQSVAFWCNPISGHATLYWYQQILGQGPKLLIQFQNNGVVDDSQLPKDRFSAERLKGVDSTLKIQPAKLEDSAVYLCASSLIDWADKKLYFGSGTQLSVL.

Remarks on this clonotype: Being one base from a much bigger clone, this may be a read error. The chain is built from TRBV4-1 and TRBJ1-5; D call uncertain. The germline V gene encodes CDR1 MGHRA and CDR2 YSYEKL. CDR3 length: 15 residues. The CDR3 loop reads CAISLNGYSNQPQHF. As DNA, the CDR3 is TGCGCCATCAGCCTCAACGGATATAGCAATCAGCCCCAGCATTTT.

As to this clonotype: The germline gene is not matched at one end of the junction; a read error may be the cause. The V call is TRBV11-2, the J call TRBJ1-5, with D maybe TRBD1 (5 bases). The CDR3 runs 13 residues. Germline values: CDR1 SGHAT, CDR2 FQNNGV. CDR3 protein: CVSSLGDSQPQHF. Here the CDR3 DNA reads TGTGTCAGCAGCTTAGGGGATAGTCAGCCCCAGCATTTT.

The chain links TRBV20-1 to TRBJ2-7; tentatively, D is TRBD2 (6 bases). Germline-derived CDR1 and CDR2 are DFQATT and SNEGSKA (reference sequence). The length of the CDR3 is 16 residues. Trimming removed 8 bases at V and 3 bases at J, with 26 bases between. CDR3 sequence: CSTAEVSGTSRYEQYF. CDR3 nucleotides: TGCAGTACTGCTGAGGTTTCAGGGACTTCCCGCTACGAGCAGTACTTC.

V and J are TRBV20-1 and TRBJ2-7; tentative D call: TRBD1 (6 bases). Germline V gives CDR1 DFQATT, CDR2 SNEGSKA (reference sequence). The V and J ends lost 3 bases and 8 bases respectively, with 14 bases between them. The CDR3 sequence is 12 residues long. Written as DNA, the CDR3 is TGCAGTGCTAGTGAACAGGGTCACAAGCAGTACTTC. Translation gives CSASEQGHKQYF.

Turning to this clonotype: A read error may account for a junction end that differs from germline. The chain links TRBV6-5 to TRBJ2-1; perhaps TRBD2 as D (7 bases). The CDR3 runs 15 residues. Germline assignment: CDR1 MNHEY and CDR2 SVGAGI. The CDR3 nucleotides are TGTGCCGGCAGTCTACTAGGGGGAGGGTGGGGTGAGCAGTTCTTC. Translating gives CAGSLLGGGWGEQFF.

On this clonotype itself: Compared with germline, one end of the junction differs, possibly owing to a read error. V gene TRBV11-3 combines with J gene TRBJ2-2, with 11 bases fitting TRBD2. From germline, CDR1 is SGHNT and CDR2 YENEEA. The CDR3 runs to 16 residues. The CDR3 DNA reads TGTGCCAGCAGCGTCACTAGCGGGAGTGGCACCGGGGAGCTGCTTTTT. This gives the protein CASSVTSGSGTGELLF.

Many counts were recorded for this clonotype. This chain connects TRBV20-1 to TRBJ2-7, with TRBD2 identical over 7 bases. J was trimmed by 3 bases and V by 7 bases; bases with no gene match: 6. From germline, CDR1 is DFQATT and CDR2 SNEGSKA (reference sequence). The CDR3 spans 12 residues. The CDR3: CSGEGSRYEQYF. CDR3 in DNA: TGCAGTGGGGAGGGATCCCGCTACGAGCAGTACTTC.